The rows below give T cell receptor beta chains drawn from one sample of a study of CD4+ T cells in melanoma. Libraries were prepared by immunoSEQ multiplex PCR; TCRdb keeps only in-frame clonotypes and omits some of them. The data show over 100,000 clones, about 90% seen once. The sequenced sample was peripheral blood. The receptors originated from a human donor with melanoma. CDR3s include the opening cysteine and the closing phenylalanine or tryptophan. Each record gives: D gene, clone size, J gene, V gene, CDR3 DNA, CDR3 protein. A D gene is named only where the DNA matches it firmly. A row's size may be missing; if present it is once, few, many or a size class.

d_gene: TRBD2; abundance: NA; j_gene: TRBJ2-5; v_gene: TRBV7-2; CDR3nt: TGTGCCAGCAGCACGTGGACTAGCGGGGGGGCCGGGACCCAGTACTTC; CDR3aa: CASSTWTSGGAGTQYF
d_gene: NA; abundance: NA; j_gene: TRBJ2-1; v_gene: TRBV18; CDR3nt: TGTGCCAGCTCACTGACGGGGGAGCAGTTCTTC; CDR3aa: CASSLTGEQFF
d_gene: NA; abundance: NA; j_gene: TRBJ2-7; v_gene: TRBV19; CDR3nt: TGTGCCAGTACTATCAGACTAGGAGGGTACGAGCAGTACTTC; CDR3aa: CASTIRLGGYEQYF
d_gene: TRBD1; abundance: NA; j_gene: TRBJ1-4; v_gene: TRBV28; CDR3nt: TGTGCCAGCAGTTTATGGGTGGGACAGGGAACTAATGAAAAACTGTTTTTT; CDR3aa: CASSLWVGQGTNEKLFF
d_gene: NA; abundance: few; j_gene: TRBJ1-5; v_gene: TRBV2; CDR3nt: TGTGCCACCAGGCGGCAGCGCAATCAGCCCCAGCATTTT; CDR3aa: CATRRQRNQPQHF
d_gene: TRBD1; abundance: once; j_gene: TRBJ2-7; v_gene: TRBV5-1; CDR3nt: TGCGCCAGCAGCTTTCAACAGGGGGCCCACGAGCAGTACTTC; CDR3aa: CASSFQQGAHEQYF
d_gene: NA; abundance: NA; j_gene: TRBJ2-7; v_gene: TRBV11-3; CDR3nt: TGTGCCGGGGGGTCTTACGAGCAGTACTTC; CDR3aa: CAGGSYEQYF
d_gene: NA; abundance: once; j_gene: TRBJ2-1; v_gene: TRBV6-4; CDR3nt: TGTGCCAGCAGTCTTAATGAGCAGTTCTTC; CDR3aa: CASSLNEQFF
d_gene: TRBD1; abundance: NA; j_gene: TRBJ2-1; v_gene: TRBV5-5; CDR3nt: TGTGCCAGCAAAATTACAGGGGTACCCAGGAACAATGAGCAGTTCTTC; CDR3aa: CASKITGVPRNNEQFF
d_gene: NA; abundance: NA; j_gene: TRBJ1-2; v_gene: TRBV5-6; CDR3nt: TGTGCCAGCAGCTTACAGGGCAGATATGGCTACACCTTC; CDR3aa: CASSLQGRYGYTF
d_gene: NA; abundance: NA; j_gene: TRBJ2-5; v_gene: TRBV29-1; CDR3nt: TGCAGCGTTGGCCTCGAGACCCAGTACTTC; CDR3aa: CSVGLETQYF
d_gene: NA; abundance: once; j_gene: TRBJ2-2; v_gene: TRBV7-2; CDR3nt: TGTGCCAGCAGCTTCGATGGTTTCACCGGGGAGCTGTTTTTT; CDR3aa: CASSFDGFTGELFF
d_gene: NA; abundance: NA; j_gene: TRBJ2-7; v_gene: TRBV7-9; CDR3nt: TGTGCCAGCAGCGAGCAGTACTTC; CDR3aa: CASSEQYF
d_gene: TRBD1; abundance: NA; j_gene: TRBJ2-7; v_gene: TRBV11-3; CDR3nt: TGTGCCAGCAGCTCCTTGACAGGGACCTACGAGCAGTACTTC; CDR3aa: CASSSLTGTYEQYF
d_gene: NA; abundance: NA; j_gene: TRBJ2-7; v_gene: TRBV30; CDR3nt: TGTGCCTGGAGTGTGCAGGGCGGGCAGTACTTC; CDR3aa: CAWSVQGGQYF
d_gene: NA; abundance: NA; j_gene: TRBJ1-5; v_gene: TRBV28; CDR3nt: TGTGCCAGCAGGACAGGCAATCAGCCCCAGCATTTT; CDR3aa: CASRTGNQPQHF
d_gene: NA; abundance: NA; j_gene: TRBJ1-3; v_gene: TRBV7-2; CDR3nt: TGTGCCAGCAATCCGGGTATAGCTGGAAACACCATATATTTT; CDR3aa: CASNPGIAGNTIYF
d_gene: NA; abundance: NA; j_gene: TRBJ1-2; v_gene: TRBV4-1; CDR3nt: TGCGCCAGCAGCCAAGTCATCGGGTTTGGCTATGGCTACACCTTC; CDR3aa: CASSQVIGFGYGYTF
d_gene: TRBD2; abundance: NA; j_gene: TRBJ2-3; v_gene: TRBV15; CDR3nt: TGTGCCACCAGCAGAGTTCTAGCGGGGCGCACAGATACGCAGTATTTT; CDR3aa: CATSRVLAGRTDTQYF
d_gene: NA; abundance: once; j_gene: TRBJ1-2; v_gene: TRBV2; CDR3nt: TGTGCCAGCAATTACGAGGGCTATGGCTACACCTTC; CDR3aa: CASNYEGYGYTF
d_gene: TRBD1; abundance: NA; j_gene: TRBJ1-3; v_gene: TRBV7-2; CDR3nt: TGTGCCAGCAGCCTAGGGACAGTTGGGAACACCATATATTTT; CDR3aa: CASSLGTVGNTIYF
d_gene: NA; abundance: NA; j_gene: TRBJ1-2; v_gene: TRBV30; CDR3nt: TGTGCCTGGAGCCGTAACTTGGGGAACTATGGCTACACCTTC; CDR3aa: CAWSRNLGNYGYTF
d_gene: TRBD1; abundance: NA; j_gene: TRBJ1-2; v_gene: TRBV6-6; CDR3nt: TGTGCCAGCAGTAATACAGGGGGGGACTATGGCTACACCTTC; CDR3aa: CASSNTGGDYGYTF
d_gene: TRBD2; abundance: few; j_gene: TRBJ2-7; v_gene: TRBV30; CDR3nt: TGTGCCTGCCAGCGGGGATACTCCTACGAGCAGTACTTC; CDR3aa: CACQRGYSYEQYF
d_gene: NA; abundance: NA; j_gene: TRBJ1-3; v_gene: TRBV14; CDR3nt: TGTGCCAGCAGCCAAGAGAGGGGTATTGGAAACACCATATATTTT; CDR3aa: CASSQERGIGNTIYF
d_gene: TRBD2; abundance: NA; j_gene: TRBJ2-7; v_gene: TRBV7-3; CDR3nt: TGTGCCAGCAGCTTAATTCGGCGGGAGGACTACGAGCAGTACTTC; CDR3aa: CASSLIRREDYEQYF